Shown below are 11 T cell receptor beta chains from a single sample sequenced in a study of blood T cell repertoires in COVID-19. Clones were sequenced by immunoSEQ multiplex PCR, and TCRdb holds only the in-frame ones, with some missing. The table includes about 130,000 clones, approximately 77% detected once. The specimen was peripheral blood. These receptors originate from an elderly man with acute or convalescent COVID-19.

In its sample, this clone was seen once. V usage is TRBV28 and J usage is TRBJ1-5, with TRBD1 matching 9 bases. V gave up 5 bases and J gave up 4 bases; unmatched junction bases: 6. CDR1 is MDHEN and CDR2 is SYDVKM in the germline V gene. CDR3 length: 15 amino acids. This CDR3 reads CASSIQGALNQPQHF. DNA of the CDR3: TGTGCCAGCAGTATACAGGGGGCGTTAAATCAGCCCCAGCATTTT.

This chain connects TRBV13 to TRBJ2-5, with D possibly TRBD1 on 6 matching bases. This CDR3 has 14 residues. Germline CDR1 is PRHDT and CDR2 is FYEKMQ (reference sequence). V was clipped by 0 bases and J by 1 base, with 6 bases between them. CDR3 residues: CASSLGDSQETQYF. The CDR3 region has the DNA TGTGCCAGCAGCTTAGGGGACAGCCAAGAGACCCAGTACTTC.

This clone was seen more than once but under ten times. Other DNA sequences of this sample code for an identical CDR3. This chain joins TRBV10-3 and TRBJ2-3; a weak D match, TRBD1 (5 bases). The CDR3 loop spans 15 amino acids. Germline V gene data show CDR1 as ENHRY and CDR2 as SYGVKD. Trimming removed 3 bases at V and 1 base at J, with 11 bases between. CDR3 region: CAISDSGLGTDTQYF. In nucleotides, the CDR3 is TGTGCCATCAGTGACTCAGGGTTAGGCACAGATACGCAGTATTTT.

This clone has only a few counts. The J gene is TRBJ2-2, the V gene TRBV6-5; D is perhaps TRBD2 (6 bases). Germline loops: CDR1 MNHEY, CDR2 SVGAGI. CDR3 length: 16 amino acids. V was pared by 4 bases and J by 5 bases, with 17 bases between. CDR3: CASSSDLRGKTGELFF. The CDR3 bases are TGTGCCAGCAGTTCCGACCTGCGGGGCAAAACCGGGGAGCTGTTTTTT.

This clone was counted at least ten times. The chain recombines TRBV19 with TRBJ1-2; 8 nucleotides match TRBD1. V dropped 2 bases and J dropped 6; count of bases not matched to a gene: 5. In germline, CDR1 is LNHDA, CDR2 SQIVND (reference sequence). This CDR3 has 14 amino acids. The CDR3 is CASSIKTGADGYTF. The CDR3 DNA sequence: TGTGCCAGTAGTATAAAGACAGGGGCTGATGGCTACACCTTC.

The chain has TRBV11-2 and TRBJ2-3; TRBD2 matches at 11 bases. Germline lookup yields CDR1 SGHAT and CDR2 FQNNGV. CDR3 length: 17 residues. Trimming took 4 bases from V and 1 from J; bases not matched to a gene: 7. CDR3 residues: CASSSRGSGGGTDTQYF. CDR3 sequence (DNA): TGTGCCAGCAGCTCCAGGGGTAGCGGGGGGGGCACAGATACGCAGTATTTT. The full variable domain, completed using reference TRBV11-2 and TRBJ2-3, is EAGVAQSPRYKIIEKRQSVAFWCNPISGHATLYWYQQILGQGPKLLIQFQNNGVVDDSQLPKDRFSAERLKGVDSTLKIQPAKLEDSAVYLCASSSRGSGGGTDTQYFGPGTRLTVL.

The chain links TRBV3-1 (or the pseudogene TRBV3-2) to TRBJ2-3, with 8 bases identical to TRBD1. The CDR3 covers 15 residues. With V trimmed by 4 bases and J by 2 bases, 5 bases remained unmatched. Germline values: CDR1 LGHDT, CDR2 YNNKEL (reference sequence). The CDR3 protein is CASSPGQANTDTQYF. The CDR3 nucleotides are TGTGCCAGCAGCCCGGGACAGGCGAACACAGATACGCAGTATTTT.

V is TRBV6-5 and J is TRBJ1-6; 9 nucleotides match TRBD1. The CDR3 length is 14 residues. Germline V CDR1 and CDR2: MNHEY, SVGAGI. J gave up 7 bases and V 8 bases, and 6 bases lay outside the gene matches. CDR3 loop: CASRRDRDNSPLHF. DNA of the CDR3: TGTGCCAGCCGCCGGGACAGGGACAATTCACCCCTCCACTTT.

The rearrangement uses TRBV10-3 and TRBJ2-1, with 12 nucleotides matching TRBD2. Losses at the gene ends were 10 bases for V and 0 bases for J; bases not matched to a gene: 4. Germline CDR1 is ENHRY and CDR2 is SYGVKD. The CDR3 sequence is 15 residues long. CDR3 protein: CATLAGGPSYNEQFF. Written as DNA, the CDR3 is TGTGCCACCCTAGCGGGGGGGCCCTCCTACAATGAGCAGTTCTTC.

The chain links TRBV6-1 to TRBJ1-1, with D hard to call. Germline CDR1 is MNHNS and CDR2 is SASEGT. The CDR3 is 13 residues long. V shed 5 bases and J shed 1 base, with 8 bases lying between them. The CDR3 region is CASSYTANTEAFF. CDR3 DNA sequence: TGTGCCAGCAGTTATACTGCGAACACTGAAGCTTTCTTT.

The rearrangement uses TRBV19 and TRBJ2-1, with D possibly matching TRBD2 (5 bases). Trimming shortened V by 10 bases and J by 0 bases, and 13 bases separated the two germline ends. The CDR3 has 14 residues. Germline lookup yields CDR1 LNHDA and CDR2 SQIVND (reference sequence). CDR3 amino acids: CATGRGLSYNEQFF. DNA of the CDR3: TGTGCCACCGGCCGAGGACTCTCCTACAATGAGCAGTTCTTC.